This passage covers 32 T cell receptor beta chains from one sample sequenced in a study of T cell changes during pregnancy in multiple sclerosis. Assay: immunoSEQ multiplex PCR; the TCRdb copy retains only in-frame clones and omits some. Of 90,000 to 100,000 clones in the sample, roughly 94% are singletons; the top ten hold less than 2.5%. Sequences were derived from peripheral blood, sampled after pregnancy. These receptors were taken from a female donor in good health, enrolled as a control in a pregnancy study.

This sequence joins TRBV19 and TRBJ2-5; 10 bases match TRBD2. The CDR3 is 13 residues long. Trimming took 10 bases from V and 3 from J; bases not matched to a gene: 5. Germline values: CDR1 LNHDA, CDR2 SQIVND (reference sequence). CDR3 bases: TGTGCCACCTTAGGACTAGCGGAAGAGACCCAGTACTTC. Its translation is CATLGLAEETQYF.

This clone came up once. The same CDR3 can be traced to other DNA sequences in this sample. The J gene is TRBJ1-5, the V gene TRBV27; 8 nucleotides match TRBD1. The CDR3 covers 16 residues. Losses at the gene ends were 2 bases for V and 2 bases for J; bases not matched to a gene: 5. CDR1 and CDR2 from the germline V gene are MNHEY and SMNVEV (reference sequence). DNA for the CDR3: TGTGCCAGCAGTTTACTCGGACAGGGTGGCAATCAGCCCCAGCATTTT. Protein: CASSLLGQGGNQPQHF.

The rearrangement links TRBV6-5 to TRBJ1-4; 7 nucleotides agree with TRBD1. V dropped 6 bases and J dropped 5; count of bases not matched to a gene: 6. The CDR3 runs 14 residues. Germline V CDR1 and CDR2: MNHEY, SVGAGI. CDR3 residues: CASSRIQGNEKLFF. CDR3 sequence (DNA): TGTGCCAGCAGCCGCATACAGGGGAATGAAAAACTGTTTTTT.

This chain connects TRBV5-6 to TRBJ2-7, with D maybe TRBD1 (5 bases). Germline V gives CDR1 SGHDT, CDR2 YYEEEE. This CDR3 contains 12 residues. Trimming took off 4 bases at V and 6 bases at J, with 11 bases between the two ends. DNA of the CDR3: TGTGCCAGCAGCGCGCAGGGCTTCGAGCAGTACTTC. Translation gives CASSAQGFEQYF.

The genes are TRBV19 and TRBJ1-5; unclear D gene. This CDR3 comprises 16 residues. Trimming removed 3 bases from V and 0 bases from J, with 12 bases in between. From germline, CDR1 is LNHDA and CDR2 SQIVND (reference sequence). CDR3 DNA sequence: TGTGCCAGTAGTATGGAGGGCGGCTATAGCAATCAGCCCCAGCATTTT. Protein sequence: CASSMEGGYSNQPQHF.

The chain carries TRBV5-1 and TRBJ1-2, with 7 bases identical to TRBD1. Trimming at V came to 5 bases and at J to 4 bases, leaving 8 bases not matched to a gene. The length of the CDR3 is 14 residues. Per the germline V gene, CDR1 is SGHRS and CDR2 is YFSETQ. The CDR3 nucleotides read TGCGCCAGCAGTTCAACGACAGGGCCCTATGGCTACACCTTC. It specifies CASSSTTGPYGYTF.

To note about this clone: The germline gene is not matched at one end of the junction; a read error may be the cause. The gene calls are TRBV6-1 and TRBJ2-1; 9 nucleotides agree with TRBD1. The CDR3 runs 16 residues. CDR1 and CDR2 (germline): MNHNS, SASEGT. CDR3 bases: TGTGCCAGCAGTGAAGCCGGTGGGACAGGGCCTAATGGGCAGTTCTTC. It is translated as CASSEAGGTGPNGQFF.

The V and J genes are TRBV7-9 and TRBJ2-1, with TRBD2 identical over 8 bases. With 1 base clipped from V and 4 bases from J, the junction kept 3 bases outside the gene matches. This CDR3 has 15 amino acids. The germline V gene has CDR1 SEHNR and CDR2 FQNEAQ (reference sequence). The CDR3 protein is CASSLVTGGYNEQFF. DNA for the CDR3: TGTGCCAGCAGCTTAGTAACGGGAGGGTACAATGAGCAGTTCTTC.

This clone was counted a single time. The CDR3, as DNA: TGCGCCAGCAGGAGTACTCCTGCGACTAATGAAAAACTGTTTTTT. Residues: CASRSTPATNEKLFF. V usage is TRBV5-1 and J usage is TRBJ1-4; no clear D. The CDR3 has 15 amino acids. Germline CDR1 reads SGHRS; CDR2 reads YFSETQ. The germline V and J ends were trimmed by 5 bases and 2 bases, with 13 bases remaining between them. Full variable domain (outside the CDR3, taken from reference TRBV5-1 and TRBJ1-4): KAGVTQTPRYLIKTRGQQVTLSCSPISGHRSVSWYQQTPGQGLQFLFEYFSETQRNKGNFPGRFSGRQFSNSRSEMNVSTLELGDSALYLCASRSTPATNEKLFFGSGTQLSVL.

This rearrangement joins TRBV6-5 to TRBJ1-2, with a weak D call TRBD1 (5 bases). From germline, CDR1 is MNHEY and CDR2 SVGAGI. The CDR3 runs to 14 residues. V dropped 5 bases and J dropped 9 bases, with 19 bases sitting between them. CDR3 amino acids: CASSIRQTADSYTF. The CDR3 region has the DNA TGTGCCAGCAGTATCCGACAGACCGCTGATAGCTACACCTTC.

The rearrangement links TRBV6-6 to TRBJ1-4, with 9 bases aligning to TRBD1. The CDR3 has 15 amino acids. Germline V gives CDR1 MNHNY, CDR2 SVGAGI (reference sequence). The junction had 8 bases not matched to a gene; V was cut back by 5 bases and J by 7 bases. This CDR3 is CASSPGTGKSEKLFF. CDR3 nucleotide sequence: TGTGCCAGCAGTCCTGGGACAGGGAAGTCTGAAAAACTGTTTTTT.

This chain links TRBV28 with TRBJ2-7, with TRBD2 matching 8 bases. The CDR3 extends over 14 amino acids. The junction had 10 bases not matched to a gene; V was cut back by 5 bases and J by 7 bases. Germline V lookup: CDR1 MDHEN, CDR2 SYDVKM. CDR3 sequence (DNA): TGTGCCAGCAGTCCCCGGGGGGGAGCAGGTGAGCAGTACTTC. It is translated as CASSPRGGAGEQYF.

The genes are TRBV10-1 and TRBJ2-3; 9 bases map to TRBD2. CDR3 length equals 19 residues. V gave up 6 bases and J gave up 7 bases; unmatched junction bases: 23. Germline values: CDR1 WNHNN, CDR2 SYGVQD (reference sequence). The CDR3 DNA reads TGCGCCAGCAGCGACCCCTACCGGCGGGAGGGCCGGCTAGTAAATACGCAGTATTTT. It specifies CASSDPYRREGRLVNTQYF.

The chain joins TRBV5-1 to TRBJ2-7, with D possibly TRBD1 on 6 matching bases. V was clipped by 3 bases and J by 2 bases, with 15 bases between them. The germline V gene encodes CDR1 SGHRS and CDR2 YFSETQ. The CDR3 length is 15 residues. The CDR3 protein is CASSWASGQPYEQYF. DNA for the CDR3: TGCGCCAGCAGCTGGGCCTCGGGACAACCCTACGAGCAGTACTTC.

Here the CDR3 reads CASSDSRRDRGYEKLFF. CDR3 DNA sequence: TGTGCCAGCAGTGACTCGAGAAGGGACAGGGGATATGAAAAACTGTTTTTT. The chain is built from TRBV6-4 and TRBJ1-4; the match to TRBD1 covers 10 bases. The length of the CDR3 is 17 residues. Germline values: CDR1 MRHNA, CDR2 SNTAGT. With V trimmed by 0 bases and J by 6 bases, 7 bases remained unmatched.

The V call is TRBV7-9, the J call TRBJ2-7; 9 nucleotides align to TRBD2. The CDR3 covers 13 residues. V shed 7 bases, J shed 1 base, and the junction held 2 bases outside the gene matches. Germline V gives CDR1 SEHNR, CDR2 FQNEAQ (reference sequence). The CDR3 DNA reads as TGTGCCAGCATGCTAGCGGGATCCTACGAGCAGTACTTC. It yields the protein CASMLAGSYEQYF.

This clone was observed a single time. V gene TRBV2 combines with J gene TRBJ2-3; 7 bases fit TRBD2. J gave up 2 bases and V 0 bases, and 5 bases lay outside the gene matches. The CDR3 extends over 16 amino acids. Germline values: CDR1 SNHLY, CDR2 FYNNEI. As DNA, the CDR3 is TGTGCCAGCAGTGAAGCTGGGCGGGGGTACACAGATACGCAGTATTTT. Protein: CASSEAGRGYTDTQYF.

Written as DNA, the CDR3 is TGTGCCAGCACTACGGGTTCTAGGACTGAAGCTTTCTTT. This encodes CASTTGSRTEAFF. This sequence joins TRBV2 and TRBJ1-1, with D uncertain. Looked up from germline, CDR1 is SNHLY and CDR2 is FYNNEI. CDR3 length: 13 amino acids. Deletions cut 7 bases from V and 5 bases from J, with 14 bases between.

This chain links TRBV11-3 with TRBJ2-1, with D possibly matching TRBD2 (6 bases). The V end was cut by 0 bases, the J end by 2 bases, with 8 bases between. Germline V lookup: CDR1 SGHNT, CDR2 YENEEA. The CDR3 has 15 residues. The CDR3 spells CASSLEGGTYNEQFF. The DNA of the CDR3 is TGTGCCAGCAGCTTAGAAGGCGGGACCTACAATGAGCAGTTCTTC. The full variable domain, with the rest looked up from reference TRBV11-3 and TRBJ2-1, is EAGVVQSPRYKIIEKKQPVAFWCNPISGHNTLYWYLQNLGQGPELLIRYENEEAVDDSQLPKDRFSAERLKGVDSTLKIQPAELGDSAVYLCASSLEGGTYNEQFFGPGTRLTVL.

The chain couples TRBV21-1 to TRBJ2-1; the table's D gene call, TRBD2, was not cross checked with the DNA. TRBV21-1 is shown as a pseudogene. The length of the CDR3 is 17 residues. CDR3 coding DNA: TGTGCCAGCAGCACGGGGGGTGGCGGGAGGGGGTTCGATGAGCAGTTCTTC. Translation: CASSTGGGGRGFDEQFF.

This chain links TRBV7-9 with TRBJ2-1, with 9 bases that match TRBD2. The germline V gene encodes CDR1 SEHNR and CDR2 FQNEAQ (reference sequence). This CDR3 spans 16 amino acids. V dropped 3 bases and J dropped 1; count of bases not matched to a gene: 4. The CDR3 bases are TGTGCCAGCAGCTTTGGTAGCGGGGGTTCCTACAATGAGCAGTTCTTC. Translating gives CASSFGSGGSYNEQFF.

V is TRBV28 and J is TRBJ1-5; D is possibly TRBD1 (5 bases). Trimming removed 6 bases from V and 7 bases from J, with 19 bases in between. The V gene's germline CDR1 is MDHEN and CDR2 SYDVKM. This CDR3 region has 15 residues. The CDR3 loop is CASSPGSGWGQPQHF. Here the CDR3 DNA reads TGTGCCAGCAGCCCCGGCTCAGGGTGGGGACAGCCCCAGCATTTT.

The rearrangement joins TRBV2 to TRBJ1-1; no definite D call. Germline V lookup: CDR1 SNHLY, CDR2 FYNNEI. The V end lost 4 bases, the J end lost 5 bases, and 14 bases lay between the germline ends. The CDR3 is made up of 14 amino acids. The CDR3 DNA is TGTGCCAGCAGTGTAGAGGGTTTAGGGACTGAAGCTTTCTTT. Its translation: CASSVEGLGTEAFF.

The V and J genes are TRBV7-6 and TRBJ2-4; 14 nucleotides align to TRBD2. CDR1 SGHVS and CDR2 FNYEAQ come from the germline V gene. The V gene end was trimmed by 1 base and the J gene end by 8 bases; junction bases not matched to a gene: 13. The CDR3 is made up of 19 amino acids. CDR3 in DNA: TGTGCCAGCAGCTTAGAGACTAGCGGGGGGGTAGAGGCGGCGGACATTCAGTACTTC. As protein: CASSLETSGGVEAADIQYF. The complete variable domain, with remaining parts taken from reference TRBV7-6 and TRBJ2-4, reads GAGVSQSPRYKVTKRGQDVALRCDPISGHVSLYWYRQALGQGPEFLTYFNYEAQQDKSGLPNDRFSAERPEGSISTLTIQRTEQRDSAMYRCASSLETSGGVEAADIQYFGAGTRLSVL.

V usage is TRBV5-1 and J usage is TRBJ2-7; TRBD1 aligns across 11 bases. The CDR3 totals 16 residues. Trimming removed 0 bases from V and 3 bases from J; junction bases left unmatched: 5. Germline CDR1 is SGHRS and CDR2 is YFSETQ. The CDR3 loop reads CASSLVIGTGGYEQYF. The CDR3 nucleotides read TGCGCCAGCAGCTTGGTAATTGGGACAGGGGGCTACGAGCAGTACTTC. Together with reference TRBV5-1 and TRBJ2-7, the CDR3 gives the full variable domain: KAGVTQTPRYLIKTRGQQVTLSCSPISGHRSVSWYQQTPGQGLQFLFEYFSETQRNKGNFPGRFSGRQFSNSRSEMNVSTLELGDSALYLCASSLVIGTGGYEQYFGPGTRLTVT.

The chain joins TRBV5-1 to TRBJ1-1; 7 bases match TRBD1. Germline-derived CDR1 and CDR2 are SGHRS and YFSETQ. The length of the CDR3 is 19 residues. V shed 4 bases and J 2 bases; nucleotides not matched to a gene: 20. The CDR3 nucleotides are TGCGCCAGCAGCAATCCCCAGACAGGGTATTCCCTAATAAACACTGAAGCTTTCTTT. It specifies CASSNPQTGYSLINTEAFF.

The V gene is TRBV25-1, the J gene TRBJ2-1; 7 nucleotides match TRBD1. Trimming at V came to 1 base and at J to 9 bases, leaving 9 bases not matched to a gene. CDR1 and CDR2 (germline): MGHDK, SYGVNS. This CDR3 region has 15 residues. The CDR3 reads CASSESVLGQLEQFF. CDR3 in DNA: TGTGCCAGCAGTGAATCAGTATTGGGACAGCTTGAGCAGTTCTTC. The variable domain in full, completed from reference TRBV25-1 and TRBJ2-1, reads EADIYQTPRYLVIGTGKKITLECSQTMGHDKMYWYQQDPGMELHLIHYSYGVNSTEKGDLSSESTVSRIRTEHFPLTLESARPSHTSQYLCASSESVLGQLEQFFGPGTRLTVL.

The rearrangement joins TRBV18 to TRBJ2-5, with D uncertain. The length of the CDR3 is 14 residues. V lost 2 bases, J lost 2 bases, and 9 bases lay in between. The V gene's germline CDR1 is KGHSH and CDR2 LQKENI. The CDR3 coding sequence is TGTGCCAGCTCACCAGATACCGGGCAAGAGACCCAGTACTTC. This encodes CASSPDTGQETQYF.

CDR3 in DNA: TGTGCCAGCAGCCTCGGGGAGATAAGCTCTGGAAACACCATATATTTT. Its protein product is CASSLGEISSGNTIYF. The chain links TRBV13 to TRBJ1-3; D is unresolved. The CDR3 sequence is 16 residues long. Germline CDR1 and CDR2: PRHDT and FYEKMQ (reference sequence). V was trimmed by 5 bases and J by 0 bases, leaving 14 bases between them.

The rearrangement links TRBV19 to TRBJ1-5, with D possibly being TRBD1 (5 bases). The CDR3 length is 16 residues. Trimming took 3 bases from V and 0 from J, leaving 12 bases between them. CDR1 and CDR2 from the germline V gene are LNHDA and SQIVND (reference sequence). The chain's CDR3 is CASSIVGGNSNQPQHF. The CDR3 coding sequence is TGTGCCAGTAGTATCGTCGGGGGGAATAGCAATCAGCCCCAGCATTTT. Drawing the rest from reference TRBV19 and TRBJ1-5, the complete variable domain is DGGITQSPKYLFRKEGQNVTLSCEQNLNHDAMYWYRQDPGQGLRLIYYSQIVNDFQKGDIAEGYSVSREKKESFPLTVTSAQKNPTAFYLCASSIVGGNSNQPQHFGDGTRLSIL.

The chain couples TRBV6-6 to TRBJ1-3; 10 bases are shared with TRBD1. CDR1 MNHNY and CDR2 SVGAGI come from the germline V gene (reference sequence). The CDR3 is 16 amino acids. CDR3 in DNA: TGTGCAGGCAGCCGACAGGGGGCAGTCCCTGGAAACACCATATATTTT. It translates to CAGSRQGAVPGNTIYF.

The gene calls are TRBV10-1 and TRBJ2-1, with 7 bases matching TRBD2. V dropped 5 bases and J dropped 1; count of bases not matched to a gene: 11. CDR3 length equals 17 residues. From germline, CDR1 is WNHNN and CDR2 SYGVQD (reference sequence). CDR3 sequence: CASSRGRAGVSYNEQFF. Here the CDR3 DNA reads TGCGCCAGCAGTAGAGGGCGGGCGGGAGTGTCCTACAATGAGCAGTTCTTC.